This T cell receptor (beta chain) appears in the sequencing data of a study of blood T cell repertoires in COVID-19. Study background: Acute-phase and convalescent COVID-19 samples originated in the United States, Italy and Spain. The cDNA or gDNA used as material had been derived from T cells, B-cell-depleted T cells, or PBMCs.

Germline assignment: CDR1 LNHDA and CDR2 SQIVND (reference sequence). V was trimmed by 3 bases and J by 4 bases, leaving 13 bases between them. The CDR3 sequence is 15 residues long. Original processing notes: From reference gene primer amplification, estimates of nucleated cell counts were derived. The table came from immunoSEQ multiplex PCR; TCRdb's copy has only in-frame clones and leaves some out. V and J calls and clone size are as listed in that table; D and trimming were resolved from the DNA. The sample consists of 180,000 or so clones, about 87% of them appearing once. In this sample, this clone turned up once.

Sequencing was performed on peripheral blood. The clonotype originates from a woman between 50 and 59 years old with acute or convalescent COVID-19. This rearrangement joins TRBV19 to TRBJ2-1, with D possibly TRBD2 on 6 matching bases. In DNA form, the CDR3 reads TGTGCCAGTAGTATCCAAGACGGGGGATACAATGAGCAGTTCTTC. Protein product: CASSIQDGGYNEQFF.